What follows is one TCR beta chain and its context. Its target is not known. The source of the sample is a study of CD8 T cells in ankylosing spondylitis. V was shortened by 3 bases and J by 8 bases, with 13 bases between the two germline ends. The CDR3 runs 14 residues. Per the germline V gene, CDR1 is MNHEY and CDR2 is SMNVEV (reference sequence). The study, taken as a whole, reports: Peripheral blood samples showed relatively rare disease-linked clones, and these clones were CD8+. Blood from ankylosing spondylitis patients appeared to carry a characteristic roughly eight-variant TCR beta motif. Some motif variants had been reported before (in reactive arthritis synovial fluid and blood). Reportedly, disease-linked clones are significantly enriched in ankylosing spondylitis patients' matched synovial fluid.

A single record per CDR3 protein comes from TCRdb applying MiXCR to the 5' RACE reads. Of some 270,000 distinct CDR3 sequences in the sample, approximately 30% were seen once. Material: blood, either unsorted or a sorted T cell fraction (not recorded which). The TCR sequence derives from a male donor with ankylosing spondylitis or in good health (not recorded which). The chain joins TRBV27 to TRBJ1-4, with a tentative D call TRBD1 (6 bases). The CDR3 DNA sequence: TGTGCCAGCAGTTTCAGGGACACGATAGAAAAACTGTTTTTT. Translated, it gives CASSFRDTIEKLFF.